The next 16 T cell receptor beta chains were all read from a single sample in a study of human T cells and chemical hapten exposure. Time point given: patch test 2, 6 weeks after DPC sensitization. Treatment given: therapeutic diphenylcyclopropenone sensitization with weekly scalp DPC. TCRdb fed the RACE reads into MiXCR, producing one record per CDR3 protein. The table records about 95,000 distinct CDR3 sequences, 10% to 12% of them present only once. The source material was whole blood, sampled in connection with sensitization to the hapten diphenylcyclopropenone (DPC). The receptors were gathered from a woman in her thirties or forties with alopecia areata. Some clones in this sample may be carry-over from other donors' samples.

This clonotype was detected a few times. This rearrangement joins TRBV2 to TRBJ1-5; tentative D call: TRBD1 (6 bases). With 1 base removed from V and 6 bases from J, the gap between germline ends came to 10 bases. The CDR3 is 14 amino acids. Germline V gene sequence: CDR1 SNHLY, CDR2 FYNNEI. The CDR3 DNA follows: TGTGCCAGCAGTGAAGGGACAGTAGGTCAGCCCCAGCATTTT. Translating gives CASSEGTVGQPQHF. The full variable domain, with the rest looked up from reference TRBV2 and TRBJ1-5, is EPEVTQTPSHQVTQMGQEVILRCVPISNHLYFYWYRQILGQKVEFLVSFYNNEISEKSEIFDDQFSVERPDGSNFTLKIRSTKLEDSAMYFCASSEGTVGQPQHFGDGTRLSIL.

This clonotype was seen only a few times. The chain couples TRBV6-2 or TRBV6-3 to TRBJ2-1; D is unresolved. Germline loops: CDR1 MNHEY, CDR2 SVGEGT. The CDR3 is 14 amino acids. V lost 6 bases to trimming and J lost 4 bases, with 13 bases between them. The CDR3 bases are TGTGCCAGCAGCTTTATCGGCCGTTACAATGAGCAGTTCTTC. Its protein is CASSFIGRYNEQFF.

This sequence joins TRBV6-5 and TRBJ1-1; D perhaps matches TRBD1 (6 bases). CDR1 MNHEY and CDR2 SVGAGI come from the germline V gene. Trimming removed 8 bases at V and 0 bases at J, with 13 bases between. The CDR3 has 14 residues. CDR3 DNA sequence: TGTGCCAGCTGCCAACAGGGCCTGAACACTGAAGCTTTCTTT. This gives the protein CASCQQGLNTEAFF.

This clonotype showed up many times. V is TRBV4-3 and J is TRBJ2-5; TRBD1 aligns across 8 bases. In germline, CDR1 is LGHNA, CDR2 YSLEER. The CDR3 totals 13 residues. With 5 bases clipped from V and 7 bases from J, the junction kept 6 bases outside the gene matches. The CDR3 protein is CASSVRGQGTQYF. Here the CDR3 DNA reads TGCGCCAGCAGCGTCAGGGGGCAGGGGACCCAGTACTTC.

Points on this clonotype: This may come from a read error, since a much larger clone is one base off. This chain connects TRBV11-2 to TRBJ2-3; D ambiguous. This CDR3 region has 15 residues. CDR1 and CDR2 (germline): SGHAT, FQNNGV. CDR3 sequence reads: CAISLDRLDTDTQYF. In DNA form, the CDR3 reads TGTGCCATCAGCTTAGATCGACTGGACACAGATACGCAGTATTTT. The variable domain in full, completed from reference TRBV11-2 and TRBJ2-3, reads EAGVAQSPRYKIIEKRQSVAFWCNPISGHATLYWYQQILGQGPKLLIQFQNNGVVDDSQLPKDRFSAERLKGVDSTLKIQPAKLEDSAVYLCAISLDRLDTDTQYFGPGTRLTVL.

The chain uses TRBV12-3 or TRBV12-4 and TRBJ2-3, with D tentatively TRBD2 (6 bases). Trimming pared 6 bases from V and 3 bases from J, leaving 16 bases between. The CDR3 extends over 15 amino acids. CDR3 sequence: CASSPVAGRTDTQYF. DNA of the CDR3: TGTGCCAGCAGCCCTGTGGCAGGGAGGACAGATACGCAGTATTTT.

As to this clonotype: This could be a read error, since a much larger clone is one nucleotide away. CDR3 nucleotide sequence: TGTGCCAGCAGCTTTCGACCAGCAGAAGAGACCCAGTACTTC. This translates into CASSFRPAEETQYF. The gene calls are TRBV5-4 and TRBJ2-5, with unresolved D. V was shortened by 2 bases and J by 3 bases, with 11 bases between the two germline ends. The length of the CDR3 is 14 residues. Per germline, CDR1 SGHNT and CDR2 YYREEE (reference sequence).

This clonotype was recorded many times. The chain has TRBV28 and TRBJ2-7; 10 positions agree with TRBD2. CDR3 length: 13 amino acids. Unmatched junction bases numbered 1, after V lost 7 bases and J lost 1 base. The germline CDR1 and CDR2 sequences are MDHEN and SYDVKM. The CDR3 DNA follows: TGTGCCAGCACTAGCGGGAGATCCTACGAGCAGTACTTC. Its translation is CASTSGRSYEQYF. Looking up the rest from reference TRBV28 and TRBJ2-7 gives the full variable domain: DVKVTQSSRYLVKRTGEKVFLECVQDMDHENMFWYRQDPGLGLRLIYFSYDVKMKEKGDIPEGYSVSREKKERFSLILESASTNQTSMYLCASTSGRSYEQYFGPGTRLTVT.

This clonotype was picked up a small number of times. The genes are TRBV29-1 and TRBJ2-7, with 9 bases that match TRBD1. The V segment lost 6 bases and the J segment 7 bases; nucleotides outside the gene matches: 13. Germline V gene lookup returns CDR1 SQVTM and CDR2 ANQGSEA. CDR3 length equals 14 residues. For the CDR3, the DNA is TGCAGCGTCACAGGGGGCGCTTTCTTGGGGGAGCAGTACTTC. Amino acid sequence: CSVTGGAFLGEQYF.

This clonotype showed up many times. J is TRBJ2-6 and V is TRBV29-1; the D is unclear. Trimming cost V 6 bases and J 0 bases, with 12 bases left between them. The CDR3 spans 15 residues. The germline V gene encodes CDR1 SQVTM and CDR2 ANQGSEA. For the CDR3, the DNA is TGCAGCGTGGGCCCCAGCGTCTCTGGGGCCAACGTCCTGACTTTC. Its protein product is CSVGPSVSGANVLTF.

This clonotype was observed at least ten times. The chain carries TRBV6-5 and TRBJ2-7, with a weak D call TRBD1 (5 bases). The germline V gene encodes CDR1 MNHEY and CDR2 SVGAGI. The CDR3 totals 14 residues. The V gene lost 4 bases and the J gene lost 6 bases, with 16 bases spanning the gap. CDR3 coding DNA: TGTGCCAGCAGTTCCCTGGGGCCGGCCTCCGAGCAGTACTTC. Translating it yields CASSSLGPASEQYF.

V gene TRBV25-1 combines with J gene TRBJ1-6; no reliable D call. The CDR3 consists of 13 residues. Per the germline V gene, CDR1 is MGHDK and CDR2 is SYGVNS. Trimming cost V 6 bases and J 10 bases, with 13 bases left between them. The CDR3 here is CASRGLEGSPLHF. The CDR3 DNA follows: TGTGCCAGCAGGGGCTTAGAGGGATCACCCCTCCACTTT.

This clonotype was counted at least ten times. This chain uses TRBV5-6 with TRBJ1-1; 7 bases fit TRBD1. V shed 4 bases and J 0 bases; nucleotides not matched to a gene: 3. Germline V gene sequence: CDR1 SGHDT, CDR2 YYEEEE. The CDR3 is 14 amino acids. The CDR3 nucleotides read TGTGCCAGCAGCAAACAGGGGATGAACACTGAAGCTTTCTTT. The encoded protein is CASSKQGMNTEAFF. The full variable domain, with the rest looked up from reference TRBV5-6 and TRBJ1-1, is DAGVTQSPTHLIKTRGQQVTLRCSPKSGHDTVSWYQQALGQGPQFIFQYYEEEERQRGNFPDRFSGHQFPNYSSELNVNALLLGDSALYLCASSKQGMNTEAFFGQGTRLTVV.

This clonotype occurred many times. The chain carries TRBV18 and TRBJ1-6; 10 nucleotides line up with TRBD1. The CDR3 is 16 amino acids. The J segment lost 7 bases and the V segment lost 2 bases, leaving 5 bases of the junction unmatched. Looked up from germline, CDR1 is KGHSH and CDR2 is LQKENI. CDR3 region: CASSPLGQGTNSPLHF. As DNA, the CDR3 is TGTGCCAGCTCACCATTGGGACAGGGGACCAATTCACCCCTCCACTTT.

Points on this clonotype: Just one base apart from a much larger clone, this may be a read error. The gene calls are TRBV2 and TRBJ2-7, with 12 bases lining up with TRBD1. Losses at the gene ends were 8 bases for V and 5 bases for J; bases not matched to a gene: 4. The CDR3 is 13 amino acids. Germline lookup yields CDR1 SNHLY and CDR2 FYNNEI. The DNA of the CDR3 is TGTGCCAGCGGGGACAGGGGGCTGGACGAGCAGTACTTC. This sequence encodes CASGDRGLDEQYF.

This clonotype has just a few counts. The rearrangement joins TRBV4-3 to TRBJ2-3; no clear D gene. V lost 0 bases, J lost 6 bases, and 7 bases lay in between. Germline V CDR1 and CDR2: LGHNA, YSLEER. This CDR3 is built from 13 residues. This CDR3 is CASSQDSRDTQYF. The CDR3 region has the DNA TGCGCCAGCAGCCAAGATAGCCGGGATACGCAGTATTTT.